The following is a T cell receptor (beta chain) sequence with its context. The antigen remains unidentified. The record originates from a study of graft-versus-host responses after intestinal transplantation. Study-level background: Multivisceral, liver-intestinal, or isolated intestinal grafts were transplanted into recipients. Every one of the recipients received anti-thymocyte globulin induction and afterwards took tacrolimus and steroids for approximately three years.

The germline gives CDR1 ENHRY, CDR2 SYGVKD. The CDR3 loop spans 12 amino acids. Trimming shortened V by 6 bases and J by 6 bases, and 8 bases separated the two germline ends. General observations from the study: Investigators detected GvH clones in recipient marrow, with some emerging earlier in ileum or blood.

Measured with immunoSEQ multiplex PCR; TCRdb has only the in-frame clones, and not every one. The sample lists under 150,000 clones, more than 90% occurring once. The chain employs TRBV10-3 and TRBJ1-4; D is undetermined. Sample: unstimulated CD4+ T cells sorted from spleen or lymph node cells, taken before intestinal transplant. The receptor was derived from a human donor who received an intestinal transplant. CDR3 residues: CAIRGADEKLFF. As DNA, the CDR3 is TGTGCCATCAGGGGCGCAGATGAAAAACTGTTTTTT.